One and the same sample provided the 18 T cell receptor beta chains below, sequenced in a study of response to subunit inactivated influenza vaccine. TCRdb re-called the RT-PCR reads with MiXCR, one entry per CDR3 protein. Of 500,000 to 650,000 distinct CDR3 sequences listed, 6% to 9% are singletons. The sample in question was PBMCs from blood, obtained 23 to 25 months after vaccination. The origin of the receptors is a man aged 50 to 75 who received an inactivated influenza vaccine.

This clonotype was seen ten or more times. The rearrangement joins TRBV15 to TRBJ1-1, with TRBD1 identical over 11 bases. Losses at the gene ends were 6 bases for V and 11 bases for J; bases not matched to a gene: 14. The CDR3 sequence is 15 residues long. Germline V gene data show CDR1 as LNHNV and CDR2 as YYDKDF (reference sequence). DNA of the CDR3: TGTGCCACCAGTGAAGGTCTAGGACAGGGGGCCAGGGCTTTCTTT. Protein product: CATSEGLGQGARAFF. Variable domain in full (rest from reference TRBV15 and TRBJ1-1): DAMVIQNPRYQVTQFGKPVTLSCSQTLNHNVMYWYQQKSSQAPKLLFHYYDKDFNNEADTPDNFQSRRPNTSFCFLDIRSPGLGDTAMYLCATSEGLGQGARAFFGQGTRLTVV.

The CDR3: CASSLGEGWDWGTEAFF. CDR3 nucleotide sequence: TGCGCCAGCAGCTTGGGAGAGGGCTGGGATTGGGGCACTGAAGCTTTCTTT. The V call is TRBV5-1, the J call TRBJ1-1; D remains ambiguous. The CDR3 is made up of 17 amino acids. Trimming shortened V by 0 bases and J by 4 bases, and 19 bases separated the two germline ends. Germline V gene lookup returns CDR1 SGHRS and CDR2 YFSETQ. Drawing the rest from reference TRBV5-1 and TRBJ1-1, the complete variable domain is KAGVTQTPRYLIKTRGQQVTLSCSPISGHRSVSWYQQTPGQGLQFLFEYFSETQRNKGNFPGRFSGRQFSNSRSEMNVSTLELGDSALYLCASSLGEGWDWGTEAFFGQGTRLTVV.

This clonotype has only a few counts. The chain combines TRBV27 with TRBJ2-7; maybe TRBD2 (5 bases). The germline CDR1 and CDR2 sequences are MNHEY and SMNVEV (reference sequence). With 5 bases removed from V and 5 bases from J, the gap between germline ends came to 28 bases. This CDR3 comprises 18 residues. For the CDR3, the DNA is TGTGCCAGCAGTCCGTTTCCTGGCCGGGATTTTCGACTGGACGAGCAGTACTTC. It is translated as CASSPFPGRDFRLDEQYF.

The table lists this clonotype with many counts. The chain recombines TRBV12-3 or TRBV12-4 with TRBJ2-1; D gene ambiguous. V was cut by 7 bases and J by 4 bases, with 17 bases left in between. This CDR3 has 15 amino acids. CDR3 sequence: CASINTGTSYNEQFF. The DNA of the CDR3 is TGTGCCAGCATTAATACGGGTACCTCTTACAATGAGCAGTTCTTC.

This clonotype was seen at least ten times. The chain uses TRBV29-1 and TRBJ1-1, with unresolved D. Germline V gives CDR1 SQVTM, CDR2 ANQGSEA. CDR3 length: 11 residues. V gave up 6 bases and J gave up 4 bases, with 9 bases separating them. CDR3 DNA sequence: TGCAGCGTCCAGGCGGCCACTGAAGCTTTCTTT. Translated, it gives CSVQAATEAFF.

At least ten counts were recorded for this clonotype. The J gene is TRBJ2-3, the V gene TRBV7-8; a possible D gene is TRBD1 (6 bases). The CDR3 has 16 amino acids. Looked up from germline, CDR1 is SGHVS and CDR2 is FQNEAQ. Between the trimmed V and J ends, which lost 5 bases and 6 bases, there was a span of 21 bases. The CDR3 nucleotides read TGTGCCAGCAGCCGACGACAAGGGGGACGCAGTGATACGCAGTATTTT. It yields the protein CASSRRQGGRSDTQYF.

This clonotype was recorded a few times. This chain uses TRBV4-2 with TRBJ2-4, with D hard to call. This CDR3 has 14 amino acids. Trimming shortened V by 0 bases and J by 8 bases, and 11 bases separated the two germline ends. Germline CDR1 LGHNA, CDR2 YNFKEQ. The CDR3 sequence is CASSQDLAVDIQYF. CDR3 DNA: TGTGCCAGCAGCCAAGATTTGGCAGTTGACATTCAGTACTTC.

The chain is built from TRBV9 and TRBJ2-1; perhaps TRBD1 as D (7 bases). Germline-derived CDR1 and CDR2 are SGDLS and YYNGEE. The CDR3 totals 15 residues. With 3 bases removed from V and 3 bases from J, the gap between germline ends came to 13 bases. The CDR3 DNA reads TGTGCCAGCAGCGGCGGGGACAGCTACTACAATGAGCAGTTCTTC. It codes for CASSGGDSYYNEQFF.

This clonotype showed up many times. CDR3 amino acids: CATSDAAGGLGEQFF. The CDR3 DNA sequence: TGTGCCACCAGTGATGCGGCGGGAGGTCTGGGTGAGCAGTTCTTC. The V call is TRBV24-1, the J call TRBJ2-1, with 8 bases identical to TRBD2. Trimming at V came to 3 bases and at J to 9 bases, leaving 9 bases not matched to a gene. The germline CDR1 and CDR2 sequences are KGHDR and SFDVKD. The CDR3 covers 15 residues.

The chain couples TRBV20-1 to TRBJ2-5; unclear D gene. Germline V gene data show CDR1 as DFQATT and CDR2 as SNEGSKA (reference sequence). The CDR3 is 11 amino acids. Trimming removed 2 bases from V and 2 bases from J, with 3 bases in between. CDR3 coding DNA: TGCAGTGCTAGACCACAAGAGACCCAGTACTTC. Amino acid sequence: CSARPQETQYF.

This clonotype occurred a few times. The rearrangement joins TRBV12-3 or TRBV12-4 to TRBJ2-7; the D gene could be TRBD1 or TRBD2 (5 bases each). This CDR3 region has 14 residues. V lost 6 bases to trimming and J lost 2 bases, with 14 bases between them. The CDR3 spells CASSSRDPTYEQYF. Written as DNA, the CDR3 is TGTGCCAGCAGCTCCCGGGACCCCACCTACGAGCAGTACTTC.

The V and J genes are TRBV29-1 and TRBJ2-3; TRBD1 is a possible D gene (5 bases). Trimming removed 7 bases at V and 2 bases at J, with 19 bases between. Looked up from germline, CDR1 is SQVTM and CDR2 is ANQGSEA. CDR3 length equals 15 residues. The CDR3 DNA is TGCAGCGCAAGAAAGTTCTCGGACACCACAGATACGCAGTATTTT. Translating gives CSARKFSDTTDTQYF.

This clonotype was seen a few times. This chain links TRBV20-1 with TRBJ2-3; 7 nucleotides align to TRBD1. The CDR3 has 15 amino acids. V lost 1 base to trimming and J lost 7 bases; unmatched junction nucleotides: 11. Germline V lookup: CDR1 DFQATT, CDR2 SNEGSKA (reference sequence). Here the CDR3 reads CSARGRQGPPNTQYF. The CDR3 nucleotides read TGCAGTGCTAGAGGAAGACAGGGCCCTCCCAATACGCAGTATTTT.

Ten or more counts support this clonotype. The chain uses TRBV4-3 and TRBJ1-2, with no clear D. Germline V gene lookup returns CDR1 LGHNA and CDR2 YSLEER. V shed 0 bases and J shed 2 bases, with 7 bases lying between them. The CDR3 runs to 14 residues. CDR3 loop: CASSQDRGNYGYTF. CDR3 DNA sequence: TGCGCCAGCAGCCAAGATAGAGGAAACTATGGCTACACCTTC.

The gene calls are TRBV10-3 and TRBJ2-1; 9 bases are a match to TRBD1. J lost 8 bases, V lost 7 bases, and 9 bases had no gene match. The CDR3 runs to 14 residues. The germline CDR1 and CDR2 sequences are ENHRY and SYGVKD. Here the CDR3 DNA reads TGTGCCATCACGACCGGGACAGGGATCCATGAGCAGTTCTTC. This sequence encodes CAITTGTGIHEQFF.

This clonotype was seen repeatedly, ten times or more. This CDR3 is CASNEGGGGNQPQHF. The CDR3 DNA sequence: TGTGCCAGCAACGAAGGAGGGGGCGGGAATCAGCCCCAGCATTTT. This chain connects TRBV6-2 or TRBV6-3 to TRBJ1-5; TRBD1 agrees at 7 bases. CDR1 and CDR2 (germline): MNHEY, SVGEGT. This CDR3 is 15 amino acids long. J was trimmed by 4 bases and V by 7 bases; bases with no gene match: 10.

This clonotype was counted ten times or more. The J gene is TRBJ1-5, the V gene TRBV20-1; TRBD1 might be the D (6 bases). CDR3 length: 13 residues. The germline CDR1 and CDR2 sequences are DFQATT and SNEGSKA (reference sequence). The V and J ends lost 2 bases and 7 bases respectively, with 12 bases between them. Written as DNA, the CDR3 is TGCAGTGCTAGACTCCAGGGGAGGCAGCCCCAGCATTTT. Amino acid sequence: CSARLQGRQPQHF.

This clonotype has just a few counts. The chain joins TRBV6-5 to TRBJ1-2, with 8 bases lining up with TRBD1. This CDR3 comprises 15 residues. CDR1 and CDR2 (germline): MNHEY, SVGAGI. V lost 4 bases and J lost 4; bases outside the gene matches: 8. In DNA, the CDR3 is TGTGCCAGCAGTTCCCCGGGACAGGCTTTCTATGGCTACACCTTC. This codes for CASSSPGQAFYGYTF.